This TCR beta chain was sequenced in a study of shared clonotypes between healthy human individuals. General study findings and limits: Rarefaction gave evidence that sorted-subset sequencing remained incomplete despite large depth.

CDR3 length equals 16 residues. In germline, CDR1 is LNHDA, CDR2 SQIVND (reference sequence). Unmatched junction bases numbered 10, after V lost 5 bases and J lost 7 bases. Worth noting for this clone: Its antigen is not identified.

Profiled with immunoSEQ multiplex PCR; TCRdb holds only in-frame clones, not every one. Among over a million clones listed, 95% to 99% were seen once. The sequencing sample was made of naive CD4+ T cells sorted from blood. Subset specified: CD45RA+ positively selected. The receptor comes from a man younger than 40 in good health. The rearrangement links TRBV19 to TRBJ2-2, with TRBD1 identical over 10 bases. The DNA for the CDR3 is TGTGCCAGTAGTCCGCGGGACAGGGGATTTCACGGGGAGCTGTTTTTT. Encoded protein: CASSPRDRGFHGELFF.